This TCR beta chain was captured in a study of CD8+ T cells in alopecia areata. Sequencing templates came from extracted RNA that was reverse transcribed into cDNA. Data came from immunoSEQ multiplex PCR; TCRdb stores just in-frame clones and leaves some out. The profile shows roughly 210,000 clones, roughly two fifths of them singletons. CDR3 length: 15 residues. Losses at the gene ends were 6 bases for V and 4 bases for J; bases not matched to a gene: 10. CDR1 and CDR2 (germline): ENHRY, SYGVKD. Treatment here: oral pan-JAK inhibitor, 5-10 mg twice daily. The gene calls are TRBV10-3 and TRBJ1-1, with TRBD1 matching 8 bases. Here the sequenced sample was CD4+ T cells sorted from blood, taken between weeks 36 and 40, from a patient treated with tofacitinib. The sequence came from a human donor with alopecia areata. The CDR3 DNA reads TGTGCCATCAGACCCTCGGACAGGGAGGGCACTGAAGCTTTCTTT. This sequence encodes CAIRPSDREGTEAFF.